This entry features one T cell receptor beta chain sequence. Its antigen is currently unknown. Prior autoimmune disease or systemic immunosuppression barred patients. These data are taken from a study of OX40 agonist ivuxolimab in advanced cancers. Study-wide context: Checkpoint inhibitors had been given previously to about 38% of patients.

CDR1 is SNHLY, CDR2 FYNNEI, per germline. This CDR3 region has 13 residues. The assay was immunoSEQ multiplex PCR, and TCRdb's table has in-frame clones only and misses some. The data contain 42,000 or so clones, around 86% of them singletons. Findings of the study overall: At 0.1 to 3.0 mg/kg, CD4+ and CD8+ blood T cells expanded clonally by week 6. Clonal expansion was among the lowest in partial responders at 0.1-3.0 mg/kg, especially CD8+.

Sample: CD4+ or CD8+ T cells sorted from blood, taken in a trial of the OX40 agonist ivuxolimab. The receptor comes from an adult with an advanced solid tumor such as melanoma, head and neck, liver or kidney cancer. V and J are TRBV2 and TRBJ2-7, with TRBD1 identical over 7 bases. The CDR3, as DNA: TGTACCAGCAGTGAGGACAGGACCTACGAGCAGTACGTC. Amino acid sequence: CTSSEDRTYEQYV.